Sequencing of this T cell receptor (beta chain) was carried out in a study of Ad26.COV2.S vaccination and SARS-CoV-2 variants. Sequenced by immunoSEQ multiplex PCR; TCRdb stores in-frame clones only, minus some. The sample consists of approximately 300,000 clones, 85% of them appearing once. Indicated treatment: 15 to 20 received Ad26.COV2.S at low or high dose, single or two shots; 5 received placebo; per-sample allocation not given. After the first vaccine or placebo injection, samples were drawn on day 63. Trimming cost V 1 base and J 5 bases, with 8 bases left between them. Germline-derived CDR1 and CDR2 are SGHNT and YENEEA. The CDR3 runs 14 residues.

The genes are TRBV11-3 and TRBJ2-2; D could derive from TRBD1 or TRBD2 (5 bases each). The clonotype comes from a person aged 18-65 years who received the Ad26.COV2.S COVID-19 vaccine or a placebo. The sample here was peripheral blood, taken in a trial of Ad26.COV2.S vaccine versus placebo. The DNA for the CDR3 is TGTGCCAGCAGCTTAGGCTGGGGGACCGGGGAGCTGTTTTTT. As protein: CASSLGWGTGELFF.